Each of the 22 T cell receptor beta chains below was sequenced from the same sample in a study of blood T cell repertoires in COVID-19. Some clones are missing from TCRdb's copy, which holds only in-frame ones; the method was immunoSEQ multiplex PCR. This sample has about 200,000 clones, with 70% to 90% found just once. The specimen sequenced was peripheral blood. These TCRs come from a woman older than 75 with acute or convalescent COVID-19.

This chain uses TRBV3-1 (or the pseudogene TRBV3-2) with TRBJ1-5, with 7 bases that match TRBD1. With V trimmed by 5 bases and J by 4 bases, 2 bases remained unmatched. The CDR3 runs to 13 residues. Germline V gives CDR1 LGHDT, CDR2 YNNKEL (reference sequence). The CDR3 nucleotides are TGTGCCAGCAGCAGGGGACAGAATCAGCCCCAGCATTTT. Its translation: CASSRGQNQPQHF.

The gene calls are TRBV5-1 and TRBJ2-2; the D gene is possibly TRBD2 (5 bases). Looked up from germline, CDR1 is SGHRS and CDR2 is YFSETQ. This CDR3 has 12 residues. Trimming pared 0 bases from V and 13 bases from J, leaving 10 bases between. The CDR3 loop is CASSLEDGGLFF. CDR3 DNA sequence: TGCGCCAGCAGCTTGGAGGATGGAGGGCTGTTTTTT.

This clone has only one observation. The chain combines TRBV3-1 (or the pseudogene TRBV3-2) with TRBJ2-7; TRBD1 agrees at 7 bases. V shed 3 bases and J 1 base; nucleotides not matched to a gene: 12. The germline CDR1 and CDR2 sequences are LGHDT and YNNKEL (reference sequence). The CDR3 runs 17 residues. The CDR3 coding sequence is TGTGCCAGCAGCCAGTTAAGGGGGCCCCCCCCTTCCTACGAGCAGTACTTC. It codes for CASSQLRGPPPSYEQYF.

The CDR3 reads CASSSGSGGREQYF. The CDR3 nucleotides read TGTGCCAGCAGCTCGGGGTCAGGGGGCAGGGAGCAGTACTTC. The chain joins TRBV5-4 to TRBJ2-7; 8 nucleotides agree with TRBD1. Trimming took 3 bases from V and 7 from J; bases not matched to a gene: 9. This CDR3 is 14 amino acids long. Germline V gene lookup returns CDR1 SGHNT and CDR2 YYREEE (reference sequence).

Only one count was recorded for this clone. This sequence joins TRBV28 and TRBJ2-5; 9 nucleotides match TRBD1. CDR1 is MDHEN, CDR2 SYDVKM, per germline. The CDR3 sequence is 18 residues long. V shed 6 bases and J 3 bases; nucleotides not matched to a gene: 17. Here the CDR3 reads CASSFLGWTGATKETQYF. The CDR3 DNA reads as TGTGCCAGCAGCTTCCTTGGGTGGACAGGGGCTACTAAAGAGACCCAGTACTTC.

This chain joins TRBV7-9 and TRBJ1-4; D not certain. Germline-derived CDR1 and CDR2 are SEHNR and FQNEAQ (reference sequence). There are 15 residues in the CDR3. V was pared by 1 base and J by 3 bases, with 9 bases between. CDR3 sequence: CASSLGFAANEKLFF. The CDR3 DNA reads as TGTGCCAGCAGCTTAGGGTTCGCGGCTAATGAAAAACTGTTTTTT.

This chain connects TRBV28 to TRBJ1-1, with 7 bases aligning to TRBD1. The CDR3 totals 16 residues. The V and J ends lost 3 bases and 1 base, in that order; junction bases with no gene match: 8. The germline CDR1 and CDR2 sequences are MDHEN and SYDVKM. The CDR3 DNA sequence: TGTGCCAGCAGTTTTACCCTCGGACAGGCGAACACTGAAGCTTTCTTT. Amino acid sequence: CASSFTLGQANTEAFF.

V usage is TRBV5-1 and J usage is TRBJ2-3; D might be TRBD2 (5 bases). Trimming shortened V by 0 bases and J by 3 bases, and 8 bases separated the two germline ends. CDR3 size: 14 residues. Germline V gives CDR1 SGHRS, CDR2 YFSETQ. Here the CDR3 DNA reads TGCGCCAGCAGCTTGGGTGAGGGTACAGATACGCAGTATTTT. It is translated as CASSLGEGTDTQYF.

This chain links TRBV5-1 with TRBJ1-5, with 7 positions matching TRBD1. The V gene end was trimmed by 0 bases and the J gene end by 6 bases; junction bases not matched to a gene: 3. Germline CDR1 is SGHRS and CDR2 is YFSETQ. The CDR3 spans 14 residues. The CDR3 nucleotides are TGCGCCAGCAGCTTGGAGGGGGCCGGTCAGCCCCAGCATTTT. It specifies CASSLEGAGQPQHF.

V gene TRBV5-1 combines with J gene TRBJ2-5, with 7 positions matching TRBD2. The CDR3 covers 15 residues. The ends lost 4 bases at V and 1 base at J; junction bases unmatched: 7. Germline V lookup: CDR1 SGHRS, CDR2 YFSETQ. CDR3: CASSPATSSQETQYF. The CDR3 nucleotides read TGCGCCAGCAGCCCCGCGACTAGCTCCCAAGAGACCCAGTACTTC.

The V gene is TRBV11-1, the J gene TRBJ2-7; 10 nucleotides align to TRBD2. Germline CDR1 and CDR2: SGHAT and FQDESV (reference sequence). Unmatched junction bases numbered 9, after V lost 3 bases and J lost 4 bases. CDR3 length: 16 amino acids. CDR3 coding DNA: TGTGCCAGCAGCTTCTACAAGCGGGAGGGACCTTACGAGCAGTACTTC. It specifies CASSFYKREGPYEQYF.

The chain uses TRBV5-1 and TRBJ2-7, with a weak D call TRBD2 (5 bases). The CDR3 consists of 14 residues. Per germline, CDR1 SGHRS and CDR2 YFSETQ. Trimming removed 0 bases at V and 3 bases at J, with 10 bases between. This chain's CDR3 is CASSLEADYYEQYF. For the CDR3, the DNA is TGCGCCAGCAGCTTGGAGGCAGACTACTACGAGCAGTACTTC.

The V call is TRBV4-2, the J call TRBJ1-2; TRBD1 agrees at 7 bases. The V gene end was trimmed by 0 bases and the J gene end by 4 bases; junction bases not matched to a gene: 5. The CDR3 loop spans 15 amino acids. CDR1 is LGHNA, CDR2 YNFKEQ, per germline. This CDR3 reads CASSQDTQGSYGYTF. DNA of the CDR3: TGTGCCAGCAGCCAAGATACACAGGGGAGCTATGGCTACACCTTC.

The chain employs TRBV10-3 and TRBJ1-3; no firm D call. Trimming cost V 3 bases and J 7 bases, with 7 bases left between them. CDR3 size: 12 residues. In germline, CDR1 is ENHRY, CDR2 SYGVKD. In DNA, the CDR3 is TGTGCCATCAGTGACATCGGGAACACCATATATTTT. The encoded protein is CAISDIGNTIYF.

CDR3 sequence: CASSLRSIEQFF. The CDR3 DNA is TGTGCCAGCAGCCTCCGGAGCATCGAGCAGTTCTTC. V gene TRBV5-6 combines with J gene TRBJ2-1; D unclear. The ends were cut back, 4 bases at V and 10 bases at J, with 12 bases in the middle. The CDR3 has 12 residues. Germline V gene data show CDR1 as SGHDT and CDR2 as YYEEEE.

The V gene is TRBV5-1, the J gene TRBJ1-6; the D gene is possibly TRBD1 (6 bases). Trimming stripped 4 bases from V and 9 bases from J, with 17 bases between. The CDR3 is 15 amino acids. Per the germline V gene, CDR1 is SGHRS and CDR2 is YFSETQ. DNA for the CDR3: TGCGCCAGCAGCATACAGGGTGCTCCCACTTCACCCCTCCACTTT. This encodes CASSIQGAPTSPLHF.

The chain links TRBV27 to TRBJ2-7; possible D gene TRBD1, 6 bases. Per the germline V gene, CDR1 is MNHEY and CDR2 is SMNVEV (reference sequence). V was shortened by 5 bases and J by 4 bases, with 18 bases between the two germline ends. The CDR3 length is 15 residues. The CDR3 bases are TGTGCCAGCAGTGACCTAGGGGGAACAGGGTACGAGCAGTACTTC. Translated, it gives CASSDLGGTGYEQYF.

The genes are TRBV7-9 and TRBJ1-2; weak D call: TRBD1 (5 bases). Trimming shortened V by 0 bases and J by 8 bases, and 13 bases separated the two germline ends. Germline assignment: CDR1 SEHNR and CDR2 FQNEAQ (reference sequence). CDR3 length: 14 amino acids. CDR3 bases: TGTGCCAGCAGCTTAGCTTGGCAGGGAAAAGGCTACACCTTC. It translates to CASSLAWQGKGYTF.

V usage is TRBV10-3 and J usage is TRBJ2-1, with a possible D match to TRBD2 (6 bases). Deletions cut 7 bases from V and 2 bases from J, with 9 bases between. Germline CDR1 and CDR2: ENHRY and SYGVKD. This CDR3 is built from 13 residues. The CDR3 sequence is CAIKGGTYNEQFF. The CDR3 DNA sequence: TGTGCCATCAAAGGCGGGACCTACAATGAGCAGTTCTTC.

CDR3 sequence: CASSVTASGTGELFF. Written as DNA, the CDR3 is TGCGCCAGCAGCGTGACAGCTTCGGGCACCGGGGAGCTGTTTTTT. This chain links TRBV5-1 with TRBJ2-2, with a weak D call TRBD1 (5 bases). This CDR3 comprises 15 residues. Trimming stripped 4 bases from V and 4 bases from J, with 14 bases between. Germline V gives CDR1 SGHRS, CDR2 YFSETQ.

V and J are TRBV5-1 and TRBJ2-4; 7 bases map to TRBD2. CDR1 SGHRS and CDR2 YFSETQ come from the germline V gene. Losses at the gene ends were 4 bases for V and 2 bases for J; bases not matched to a gene: 3. CDR3 length equals 14 residues. The DNA of the CDR3 is TGCGCCAGCAGCCCCGGGACTACCAAAAACATTCAGTACTTC. It specifies CASSPGTTKNIQYF.

V gene TRBV6-2 or TRBV6-3 combines with J gene TRBJ1-2, with TRBD1 identical over 8 bases. The junction had 8 bases not matched to a gene; V was cut back by 6 bases and J by 8 bases. Germline CDR1 reads MNHEY; CDR2 reads SVGEGT. The CDR3 runs 13 residues. The CDR3 bases are TGTGCCAGCAGCTTCGGACAGGGCGGCGGCTACACCTTC. It codes for CASSFGQGGGYTF.